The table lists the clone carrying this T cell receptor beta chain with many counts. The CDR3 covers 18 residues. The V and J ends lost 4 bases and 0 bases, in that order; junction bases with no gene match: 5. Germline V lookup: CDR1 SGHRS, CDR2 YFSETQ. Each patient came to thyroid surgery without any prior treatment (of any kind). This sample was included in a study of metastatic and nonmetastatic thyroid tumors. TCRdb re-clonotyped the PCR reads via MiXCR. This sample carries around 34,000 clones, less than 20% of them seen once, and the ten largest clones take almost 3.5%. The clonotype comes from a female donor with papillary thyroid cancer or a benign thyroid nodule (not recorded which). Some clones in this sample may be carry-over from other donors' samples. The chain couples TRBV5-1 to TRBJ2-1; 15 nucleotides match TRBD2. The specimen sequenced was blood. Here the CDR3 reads CASSPGLAGGLSYNEQFF. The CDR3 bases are TGCGCCAGCAGCCCGGGACTAGCGGGAGGCCTCTCCTACAATGAGCAGTTCTTC.